The TCR beta chain described here comes from a study of brain metastases from non-small cell lung cancer (dated by TCRdb to about 2019). Study-level background: The immune microenvironment of paired resected primary tumors and brain metastases from non-small-cell lung cancer patients was profiled.

Libraries were constructed by the immunoSEQ multiplex PCR assay. T-cell receptor beta chain repertoire sequencing was performed alongside a 770-gene immune expression panel. TCRdb re-hosts the immuneACCESS table, in-frame sequences only. Its copies lack some clones; in the studies checked, an unresolved V gene accounts for under half of them, and the cause for the rest is not known. The sample records over 1,500 clones, about four fifths of which are singletons. The ten largest clones add up to approximately 8.6% of the sample. V drops 6 bases and J drops 4 bases, leaving 12 bases in between. The CDR3 contains 13 residues, cysteine and phenylalanine counted. The only DNA kept is the CDR3, 39 bases in frame from the first base. Taken from the germline V gene, the CDR1 and CDR2 loops are SNHLY and FYNNEI. Concerning this clone itself: Which antigen it targets is not known. Base-call qualities are not available, and no considerably larger clone is one nucleotide away.

The cohort was made up of 39 patients with surgically resected non-small-cell lung cancer, each of whom had both a primary tumor specimen and a brain metastasis specimen. Tumor specimens were archival formalin-fixed, paraffin-embedded tissues. Results and caveats for the whole study, not just this receptor: T-cell infiltration was lower in brain metastases than in primary tumors (P < 0.001). Paired brain metastases and primary tumors largely shared TCR repertoires, although T-cell densities in the metastases were sparse. T-cell clones were apparently expanded in 64% of brain metastases relative to the matched primary tumors.

Sequenced material: tissue from a brain metastasis. What this sample's cell subset or site label stands for: resected brain metastasis paired with primary lung tumor. The origin of this receptor is a donor at least 40 years old with non-small cell lung cancer. This receptor chain uses TRBV2 and TRBJ1-1; matching of 6 bases hints at TRBD1 as the D gene. The CDR3 region: CASRVKGGTEAFF. The nucleotides read TGTGCCAGCAGGGTAAAAGGGGGCACTGAAGCTTTCTTT.